This passage covers 22 T cell receptor beta chains from one sample sequenced in a study of T-cell reconstitution after alpha-beta-depleted transplantation in children. Preparing the TCRbeta library involved the use of unique molecular identifiers. TCRdb ran MiXCR on the PCR reads and lists one entry per CDR3 protein. The repertoire has 700,000 to 950,000 distinct CDR3 sequences, about 16% of them found once; the top ten carry about 4.6%. Here the sequenced sample was PBMCs, mostly from graft donor cells, taken 360 days after TCRalphabeta/CD19-depleted stem cell transplant. The source is a male patient younger than 18 who had a stem cell transplant for acute lymphoblastic leukemia, so the T cells may come from the graft donor.

This clonotype occurred many times. The V gene is TRBV5-1, the J gene TRBJ1-1; D remains ambiguous. The CDR3 runs to 15 residues. Germline lookup yields CDR1 SGHRS and CDR2 YFSETQ. V lost 5 bases and J 0 bases, leaving 14 bases between the germline ends. The CDR3 spells CASRGSAGMNTEAFF. The CDR3 DNA reads TGCGCCAGCAGAGGTTCGGCAGGAATGAACACTGAAGCTTTCTTT. Full variable domain (remainder filled in from reference TRBV5-1 and TRBJ1-1): KAGVTQTPRYLIKTRGQQVTLSCSPISGHRSVSWYQQTPGQGLQFLFEYFSETQRNKGNFPGRFSGRQFSNSRSEMNVSTLELGDSALYLCASRGSAGMNTEAFFGQGTRLTVV.

This clonotype turned up a few times. The rearrangement joins TRBV29-1 to TRBJ1-2; no clear D. Per the germline V gene, CDR1 is SQVTM and CDR2 is ANQGSEA. The CDR3 covers 11 residues. V lost 4 bases and J 6 bases, leaving 9 bases between the germline ends. The CDR3 here is CSVGRGDGYTF. The CDR3 region has the DNA TGCAGCGTTGGTCGGGGTGATGGCTACACCTTC.

This clonotype came up a few times. This chain joins TRBV2 and TRBJ2-3; perhaps TRBD2 as D (6 bases). CDR3 length: 14 amino acids. V dropped 5 bases and J dropped 6 bases, with 15 bases sitting between them. In germline, CDR1 is SNHLY, CDR2 FYNNEI. This chain's CDR3 is CASSLREWGDTQYF. CDR3 nucleotide sequence: TGTGCCAGCAGTTTACGGGAGTGGGGGGATACGCAGTATTTT. The whole variable domain, remainder taken from reference TRBV2 and TRBJ2-3, is EPEVTQTPSHQVTQMGQEVILRCVPISNHLYFYWYRQILGQKVEFLVSFYNNEISEKSEIFDDQFSVERPDGSNFTLKIRSTKLEDSAMYFCASSLREWGDTQYFGPGTRLTVL.

This chain links TRBV7-9 with TRBJ2-6; no definite D call. Deletions cut 5 bases from V and 7 bases from J, with 18 bases between. CDR1 SEHNR and CDR2 FQNEAQ come from the germline V gene (reference sequence). The CDR3 has 16 amino acids. CDR3 region: CASSPKGVYGANVLTF. In DNA form, the CDR3 reads TGTGCCAGCAGCCCTAAAGGCGTCTACGGAGCCAACGTCCTGACTTTC.

This chain joins TRBV11-2 and TRBJ2-1; 9 bases are a match to TRBD2. The CDR3 sequence is 14 residues long. The V segment lost 4 bases and the J segment 10 bases; nucleotides outside the gene matches: 8. Germline assignment: CDR1 SGHAT and CDR2 FQNNGV. CDR3: CASSSGTSFMEQFF. In DNA, the CDR3 is TGTGCCAGCAGCTCCGGGACTAGCTTCATGGAGCAGTTCTTC.

The V call is TRBV4-1, the J call TRBJ2-7; the D is unclear. Germline V lookup: CDR1 MGHRA, CDR2 YSYEKL. V was cut by 0 bases and J by 5 bases, with 17 bases left in between. CDR3 length: 16 residues. DNA for the CDR3: TGCGCCAGCAGCCAAGATCGGAGCCGGACGTGGAACGAGCAGTACTTC. It is translated as CASSQDRSRTWNEQYF.

The table lists this clonotype with many counts. The chain uses TRBV29-1 and TRBJ2-5, with D unclear. The CDR3 consists of 13 residues. With 4 bases removed from V and 1 base from J, the gap between germline ends came to 10 bases. CDR1 SQVTM and CDR2 ANQGSEA come from the germline V gene. CDR3 sequence (DNA): TGCAGCGTTGGACGCCCCAGCCAAGAGACCCAGTACTTC. This sequence encodes CSVGRPSQETQYF.

This clonotype was seen a handful of times. The CDR3 nucleotides read TGCAGCGTGGGGTGGGACAAAGAAGCTTTCTTT. It translates to CSVGWDKEAFF. The chain has TRBV29-1 and TRBJ1-1; D possibly corresponds to TRBD1 (6 bases). CDR1 is SQVTM, CDR2 ANQGSEA, per germline. The CDR3 length is 11 residues. Trimming cost V 6 bases and J 8 bases, with 13 bases left between them.

This clonotype has a handful of counts. The chain joins TRBV20-1 to TRBJ1-4, with D possibly matching TRBD1 (6 bases). Germline V gives CDR1 DFQATT, CDR2 SNEGSKA (reference sequence). V shed 6 bases and J shed 8 bases, with 16 bases lying between them. The CDR3 extends over 13 amino acids. CDR3 sequence: CSATRQATEKLFF. In DNA form, the CDR3 reads TGCAGTGCGACCAGACAGGCTACCGAAAAACTGTTTTTT.

The chain recombines TRBV18 with TRBJ2-6; D unresolved. V shed 2 bases and J shed 2 bases, with 7 bases lying between them. Germline assignment: CDR1 KGHSH and CDR2 LQKENI. The CDR3 is made up of 15 amino acids. The CDR3 region has the DNA TGTGCCAGCTCACCAGTGGACGCTGGGGCCAACGTCCTGACTTTC. It is translated as CASSPVDAGANVLTF.

This clonotype was observed a handful of times. The CDR3 DNA follows: TGTGCCAGCACATTAGCGGGAGGGCCCCCCGGGGAGCTGTTTTTT. This encodes CASTLAGGPPGELFF. The J gene is TRBJ2-2, the V gene TRBV12-3 or TRBV12-4; 11 bases map to TRBD2. CDR3 length: 15 amino acids. V lost 7 bases, J lost 6 bases, and 7 bases stayed unmatched.

CDR3: CASSQVGQRDGYTF. DNA of the CDR3: TGCGCCAGCAGCCAAGTTGGGCAGAGGGATGGCTACACCTTC. The V call is TRBV4-1, the J call TRBJ1-2; D unclear. V lost 1 base, J lost 6 bases, and 12 bases lay in between. The CDR3 has 14 residues. Germline V CDR1 and CDR2: MGHRA, YSYEKL.

This clonotype was observed a few times. This rearrangement joins TRBV28 to TRBJ2-5; TRBD2 matches at 9 bases. The CDR3 spans 16 residues. J gave up 8 bases and V 3 bases, and 13 bases lay outside the gene matches. The V gene's germline CDR1 is MDHEN and CDR2 SYDVKM. The CDR3, as DNA: TGTGCCAGCAGTTTTAATAGCGGGGGATCGGCTGTAACCCAGTACTTC. As protein: CASSFNSGGSAVTQYF.

This rearrangement joins TRBV7-2 to TRBJ1-5, with 7 bases identical to TRBD1. This CDR3 spans 16 amino acids. With V trimmed by 6 bases and J by 2 bases, 10 bases remained unmatched. Germline V gene sequence: CDR1 SGHTA, CDR2 FQGNSA. The CDR3 DNA sequence: TGTGCCAGCAGTTTTAGTACAGGGGTCCGCAATCAGCCCCAGCATTTT. Translating it yields CASSFSTGVRNQPQHF. Supplemented by reference TRBV7-2 and TRBJ1-5, the full variable domain reads GAGVSQSPSNKVTEKGKDVELRCDPISGHTALYWYRQSLGQGLEFLIYFQGNSAPDKSGLPSDRFSAERTGGSVSTLTIQRTQQEDSAVYLCASSFSTGVRNQPQHFGDGTRLSIL.

This clonotype has a handful of counts. The chain is built from TRBV7-3 and TRBJ2-1; 10 bases are shared with TRBD2. The V gene end was trimmed by 4 bases and the J gene end by 1 base; junction bases not matched to a gene: 13. The CDR3 runs 19 residues. Germline V gene data show CDR1 as SGHTA and CDR2 as FQGTGA. CDR3 amino acids: CASSSLHPSGSGSYNEQFF. The CDR3 region has the DNA TGTGCCAGCAGCTCCCTTCACCCTAGCGGGAGTGGGTCCTACAATGAGCAGTTCTTC.

This clonotype was observed at least ten times. This rearrangement joins TRBV10-3 to TRBJ2-1; D perhaps matches TRBD2 (5 bases). The V gene's germline CDR1 is ENHRY and CDR2 SYGVKD. CDR3 length: 10 residues. V lost 8 bases, J lost 8 bases, and 7 bases lay in between. The DNA of the CDR3 is TGTGCCATCGGAGCGGATGAGCAGTTCTTC. Its translation: CAIGADEQFF.

The chain couples TRBV20-1 to TRBJ2-1, with TRBD2 identical over 9 bases. CDR1 is DFQATT and CDR2 is SNEGSKA in the germline V gene (reference sequence). There are 13 residues in the CDR3. V lost 3 bases to trimming and J lost 8 bases; unmatched junction nucleotides: 5. The CDR3 nucleotides are TGCAGTGCTAGTAGCGGGGGCCTCTATGAGCAGTTCTTC. Translated: CSASSGGLYEQFF.

The chain has TRBV7-8 and TRBJ2-3; 7 nucleotides agree with TRBD2. The V and J ends lost 5 bases and 0 bases, in that order; junction bases with no gene match: 11. The CDR3 is made up of 17 amino acids. Germline lookup yields CDR1 SGHVS and CDR2 FQNEAQ. The CDR3 loop reads CASSRSPGGPSTDTQYF. The CDR3 bases are TGTGCCAGCAGCCGAAGTCCGGGAGGTCCTAGCACAGATACGCAGTATTTT.

The CDR3 region has the DNA TGTGCCAGTAGTTTCGCGGGACGGGACACCGGGGAGCTGTTTTTT. Translating it yields CASSFAGRDTGELFF. This sequence joins TRBV19 and TRBJ2-2, with D perhaps TRBD2 (6 bases). This CDR3 has 15 residues. V was clipped by 5 bases and J by 3 bases, with 13 bases between them. Germline V gene sequence: CDR1 LNHDA, CDR2 SQIVND (reference sequence).

This clonotype was counted only a few times. V is TRBV15 and J is TRBJ2-7; D perhaps matches TRBD1 (5 bases). The CDR3 extends over 15 amino acids. Germline V gene lookup returns CDR1 LNHNV and CDR2 YYDKDF (reference sequence). The V gene lost 0 bases and the J gene lost 0 bases, with 9 bases spanning the gap. This chain's CDR3 is CATSRDMTVSYEQYF. CDR3 sequence (DNA): TGTGCCACCAGCAGAGATATGACAGTCTCCTACGAGCAGTACTTC.

V gene TRBV6-2 or TRBV6-3 combines with J gene TRBJ2-1; D gene uncertain. Per the germline V gene, CDR1 is MNHEY and CDR2 is SVGEGT. This CDR3 comprises 13 residues. V was shortened by 5 bases and J by 5 bases, with 10 bases between the two germline ends. In nucleotides, the CDR3 is TGTGCCAGCAGTCCCCGGGCCCACAATGAGCAGTTCTTC. It is translated as CASSPRAHNEQFF.

The CDR3 nucleotides read TGTGCCACTTCGGCCAGGAACACTGAAGCTTTCTTT. Translated, it gives CATSARNTEAFF. The J gene is TRBJ1-1, the V gene TRBV19; D is unresolved. The CDR3 runs 12 residues. Deletions cut 10 bases from V and 1 base from J, with 10 bases between. Germline CDR1 reads LNHDA; CDR2 reads SQIVND (reference sequence).